This T cell receptor beta chain emerged from a study of OX40 agonist ivuxolimab in advanced cancers. Overall study: Ivuxolimab, an agonistic anti-OX40 (CD134) antibody, was given to patients.

General observations from the study: In CD8+ T cells, expanded clones were on average more numerous than in CD4+. Among the lowest levels of clonal expansion were found in partial responders at 0.1-3.0 mg/kg.

V lost 0 bases, J lost 3 bases, and 7 bases stayed unmatched. Germline assignment: CDR1 MGHRA and CDR2 YSYEKL. The CDR3 loop spans 16 amino acids. This clone was counted a single time. The antigen is unknown. Patients were excluded for autoimmune disease history or systemic immunosuppression. This table comes from immunoSEQ multiplex PCR, and its TCRdb copy is limited to in-frame clones, with some not included. The table lists under 20,000 clones, about 60% of them singletons. This TCR derives from an adult with an advanced solid tumor such as melanoma, head and neck, liver or kidney cancer. This chain uses TRBV4-1 with TRBJ2-7; 8 nucleotides align to TRBD1. The sequencing used CD4+ or CD8+ T cells sorted from blood, collected in a trial of the OX40 agonist ivuxolimab. The CDR3 nucleotides read TGCGCCAGCAGCCAAGATCCCGCCGGGACAGGCTACGAGCAGTACTTC. Translation: CASSQDPAGTGYEQYF.